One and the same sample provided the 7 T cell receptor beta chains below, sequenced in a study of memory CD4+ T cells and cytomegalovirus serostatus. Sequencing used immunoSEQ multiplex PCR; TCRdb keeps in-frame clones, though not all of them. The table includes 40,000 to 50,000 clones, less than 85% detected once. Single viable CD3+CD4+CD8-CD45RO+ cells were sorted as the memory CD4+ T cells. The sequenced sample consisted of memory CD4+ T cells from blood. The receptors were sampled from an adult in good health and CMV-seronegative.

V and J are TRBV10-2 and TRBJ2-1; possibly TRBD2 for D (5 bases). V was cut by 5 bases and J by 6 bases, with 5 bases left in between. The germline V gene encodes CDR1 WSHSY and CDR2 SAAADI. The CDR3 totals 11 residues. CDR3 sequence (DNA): TGCGCCAGCAGTCGGGGCAATGAGCAGTTCTTC. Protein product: CASSRGNEQFF.

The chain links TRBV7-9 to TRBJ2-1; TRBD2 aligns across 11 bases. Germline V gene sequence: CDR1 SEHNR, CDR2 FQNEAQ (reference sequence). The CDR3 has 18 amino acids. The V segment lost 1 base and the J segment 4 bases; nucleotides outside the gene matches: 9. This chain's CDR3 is CASSLGRTSGPSYNEQFF. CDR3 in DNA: TGTGCCAGCAGCTTAGGTAGGACTAGCGGGCCATCTTACAATGAGCAGTTCTTC.

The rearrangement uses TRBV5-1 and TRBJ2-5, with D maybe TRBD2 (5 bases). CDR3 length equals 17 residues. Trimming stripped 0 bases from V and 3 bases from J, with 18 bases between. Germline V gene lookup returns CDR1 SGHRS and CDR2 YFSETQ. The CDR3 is CASSLAGGPSNEETQYF. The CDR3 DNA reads TGCGCCAGCAGCTTGGCCGGCGGGCCTAGTAATGAAGAGACCCAGTACTTC.

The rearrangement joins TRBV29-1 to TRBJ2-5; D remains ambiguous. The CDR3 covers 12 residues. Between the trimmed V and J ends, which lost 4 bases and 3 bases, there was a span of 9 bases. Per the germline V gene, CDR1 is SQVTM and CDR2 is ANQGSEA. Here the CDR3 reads CSVARPKETQYF. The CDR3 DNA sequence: TGCAGCGTTGCTAGGCCAAAAGAGACCCAGTACTTC.

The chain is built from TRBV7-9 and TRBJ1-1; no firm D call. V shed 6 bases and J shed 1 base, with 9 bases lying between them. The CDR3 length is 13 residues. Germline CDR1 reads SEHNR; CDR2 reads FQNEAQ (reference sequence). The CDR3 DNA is TGTGCCAGCAGTGCGACGCAGAACACTGAAGCTTTCTTT. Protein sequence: CASSATQNTEAFF.

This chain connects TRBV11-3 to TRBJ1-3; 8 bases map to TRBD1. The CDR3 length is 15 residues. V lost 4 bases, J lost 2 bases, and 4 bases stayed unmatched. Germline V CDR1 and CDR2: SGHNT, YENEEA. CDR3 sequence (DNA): TGTGCCAGCAGCTCCGCGACAGGGGCTGGAAACACCATATATTTT. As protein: CASSSATGAGNTIYF.

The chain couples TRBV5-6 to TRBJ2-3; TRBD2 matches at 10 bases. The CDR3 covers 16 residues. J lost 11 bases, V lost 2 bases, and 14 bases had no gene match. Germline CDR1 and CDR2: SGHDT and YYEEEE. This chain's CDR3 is CASSFWTSGYTKVQYF. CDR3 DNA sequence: TGTGCCAGCAGCTTCTGGACTAGCGGTTATACGAAGGTGCAGTATTTT.